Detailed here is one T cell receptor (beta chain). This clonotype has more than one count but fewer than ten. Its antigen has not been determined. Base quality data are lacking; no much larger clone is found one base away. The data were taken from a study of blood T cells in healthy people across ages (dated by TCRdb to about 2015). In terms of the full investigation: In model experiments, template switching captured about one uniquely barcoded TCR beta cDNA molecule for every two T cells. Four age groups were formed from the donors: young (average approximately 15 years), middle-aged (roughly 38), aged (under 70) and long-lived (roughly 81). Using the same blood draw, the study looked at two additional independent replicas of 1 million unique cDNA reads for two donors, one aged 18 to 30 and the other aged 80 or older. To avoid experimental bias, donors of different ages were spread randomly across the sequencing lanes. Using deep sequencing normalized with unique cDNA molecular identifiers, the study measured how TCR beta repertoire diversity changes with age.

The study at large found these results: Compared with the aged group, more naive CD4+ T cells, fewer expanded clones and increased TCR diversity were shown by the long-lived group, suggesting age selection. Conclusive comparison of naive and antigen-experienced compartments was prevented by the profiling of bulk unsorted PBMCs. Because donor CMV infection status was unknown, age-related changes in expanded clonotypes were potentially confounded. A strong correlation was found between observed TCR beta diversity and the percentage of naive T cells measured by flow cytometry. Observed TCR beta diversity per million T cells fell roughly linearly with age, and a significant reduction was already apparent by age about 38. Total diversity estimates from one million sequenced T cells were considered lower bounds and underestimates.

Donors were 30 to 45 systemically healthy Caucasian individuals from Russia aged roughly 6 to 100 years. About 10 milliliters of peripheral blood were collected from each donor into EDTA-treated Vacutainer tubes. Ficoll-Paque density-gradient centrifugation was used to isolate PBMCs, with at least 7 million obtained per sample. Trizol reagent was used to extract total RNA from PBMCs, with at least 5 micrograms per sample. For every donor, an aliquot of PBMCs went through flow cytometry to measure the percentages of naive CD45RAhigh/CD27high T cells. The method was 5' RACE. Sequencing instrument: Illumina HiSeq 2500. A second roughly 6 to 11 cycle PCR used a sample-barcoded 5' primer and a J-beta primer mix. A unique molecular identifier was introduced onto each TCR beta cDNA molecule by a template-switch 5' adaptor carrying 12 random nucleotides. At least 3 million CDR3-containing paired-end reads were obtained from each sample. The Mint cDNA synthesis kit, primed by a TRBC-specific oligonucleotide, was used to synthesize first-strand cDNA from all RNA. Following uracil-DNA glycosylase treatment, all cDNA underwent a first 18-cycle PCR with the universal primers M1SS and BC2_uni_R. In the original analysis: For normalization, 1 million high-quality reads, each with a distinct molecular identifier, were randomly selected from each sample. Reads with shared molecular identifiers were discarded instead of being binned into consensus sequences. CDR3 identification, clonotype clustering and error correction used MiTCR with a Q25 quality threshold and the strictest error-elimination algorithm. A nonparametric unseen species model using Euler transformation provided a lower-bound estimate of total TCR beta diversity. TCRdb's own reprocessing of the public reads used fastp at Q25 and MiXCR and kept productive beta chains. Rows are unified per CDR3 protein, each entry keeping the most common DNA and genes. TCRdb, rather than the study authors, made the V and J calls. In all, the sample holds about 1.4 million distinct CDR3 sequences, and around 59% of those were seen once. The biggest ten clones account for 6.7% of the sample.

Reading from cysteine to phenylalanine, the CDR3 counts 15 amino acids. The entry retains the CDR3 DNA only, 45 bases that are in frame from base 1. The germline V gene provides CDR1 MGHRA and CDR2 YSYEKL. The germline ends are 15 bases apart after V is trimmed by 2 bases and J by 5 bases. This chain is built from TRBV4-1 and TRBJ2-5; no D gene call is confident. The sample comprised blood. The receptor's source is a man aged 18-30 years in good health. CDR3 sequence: CASSQPMAARETQYF. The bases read TGCGCCAGCAGCCAACCGATGGCTGCCAGGGAGACCCAGTACTTC.